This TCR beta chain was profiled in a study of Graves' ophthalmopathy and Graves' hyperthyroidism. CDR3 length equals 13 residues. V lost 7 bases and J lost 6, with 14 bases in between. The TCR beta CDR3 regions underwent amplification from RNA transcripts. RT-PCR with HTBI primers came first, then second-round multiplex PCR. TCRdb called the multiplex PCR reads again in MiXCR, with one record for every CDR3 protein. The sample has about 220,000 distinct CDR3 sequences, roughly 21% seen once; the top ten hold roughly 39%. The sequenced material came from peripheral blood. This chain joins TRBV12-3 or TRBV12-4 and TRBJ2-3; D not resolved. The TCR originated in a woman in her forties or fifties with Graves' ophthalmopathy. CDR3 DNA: TGTGCCAGCACCCACGTGGATACGGATACGCAGTATTTT. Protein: CASTHVDTDTQYF.